This passage covers 30 T cell receptor beta chains from one sample sequenced in a study of cytomegalovirus exposure and HLA in healthy donors. Data came from immunoSEQ multiplex PCR; TCRdb stores just in-frame clones and leaves some out. Of roughly 120,000 clones in the sample, 88% are singletons; the top ten hold about 1.8%. The source material was PBMCs. These receptors originate from a man between 18 and 35 years old in good health and CMV-seronegative.

CDR3 sequence (DNA): TGTGCCAGCTCACCATACGGGACAGGGTCCTATGGCTACACCTTC. Amino acids: CASSPYGTGSYGYTF. The chain links TRBV18 to TRBJ1-2; TRBD1 agrees at 9 bases. The CDR3 has 15 residues. The ends lost 2 bases at V and 4 bases at J; junction bases unmatched: 5. The germline V gene encodes CDR1 KGHSH and CDR2 LQKENI.

The chain joins TRBV18 to TRBJ2-3; possibly TRBD1 for D (6 bases). Trimming took off 6 bases at V and 2 bases at J, with 12 bases between the two ends. The CDR3 has 14 residues. In germline, CDR1 is KGHSH, CDR2 LQKENI. The CDR3 sequence: CASSRGDTTDTQYF. DNA of the CDR3: TGTGCCAGCTCCCGAGGGGACACCACAGATACGCAGTATTTT.

The CDR3 reads CASSSTQGTYGYTF. The CDR3 coding sequence is TGTGCCAGCAGCAGCACCCAGGGGACCTATGGCTACACCTTC. The chain is built from TRBV6-6 and TRBJ1-2, with a tentative D call TRBD1 (6 bases). This CDR3 comprises 14 residues. Trimming shortened V by 6 bases and J by 4 bases, and 15 bases separated the two germline ends. From germline, CDR1 is MNHNY and CDR2 SVGAGI (reference sequence).

J is TRBJ1-2 and V is TRBV19; TRBD1 agrees at 7 bases. V shed 3 bases and J 7 bases; nucleotides not matched to a gene: 11. The germline gives CDR1 LNHDA, CDR2 SQIVND (reference sequence). The CDR3 is 15 amino acids. The CDR3, as DNA: TGTGCCAGTAGTATTCCGGGACAGAGGACTGGTGGCTACACCTTC. Translation: CASSIPGQRTGGYTF. The full variable domain, its missing parts supplied by reference TRBV19 and TRBJ1-2, is DGGITQSPKYLFRKEGQNVTLSCEQNLNHDAMYWYRQDPGQGLRLIYYSQIVNDFQKGDIAEGYSVSREKKESFPLTVTSAQKNPTAFYLCASSIPGQRTGGYTFGSGTRLTVV.

The chain has TRBV2 and TRBJ2-3, with TRBD2 identical over 10 bases. CDR1 SNHLY and CDR2 FYNNEI come from the germline V gene. Trimming at V came to 6 bases and at J to 6 bases, leaving 6 bases not matched to a gene. The CDR3 runs 14 residues. DNA of the CDR3: TGTGCCAGCAGAAGGACTAGCGGATTGGATACGCAGTATTTT. Translated: CASRRTSGLDTQYF.

V usage is TRBV6-5 and J usage is TRBJ1-2, with D possibly being TRBD1 (6 bases). The CDR3 loop spans 12 amino acids. CDR1 is MNHEY and CDR2 is SVGAGI in the germline V gene. The ends were cut back, 6 bases at V and 5 bases at J, with 10 bases in the middle. The CDR3: CASSQTGYGYTF. In nucleotides, the CDR3 is TGTGCCAGCAGCCAAACAGGGTATGGCTACACCTTC.

This chain joins TRBV7-8 and TRBJ1-2; 8 nucleotides align to TRBD1. The CDR3 sequence is 17 residues long. After removal of 5 bases from V and 0 bases from J, the junction contained 11 bases not matched to a gene. Per germline, CDR1 SGHVS and CDR2 FQNEAQ. The CDR3 DNA is TGTGCCAGCAGCCAGAGCAGGACAGGGTATTCTAACTATGGCTACACCTTC. It codes for CASSQSRTGYSNYGYTF.

The J gene is TRBJ1-1, the V gene TRBV28, with a tentative D call TRBD1 (5 bases). Deletions cut 8 bases from V and 4 bases from J, with 17 bases between. CDR1 is MDHEN and CDR2 is SYDVKM in the germline V gene. CDR3 size: 14 residues. This CDR3 is CASGYKQVVTEAFF. As DNA, the CDR3 is TGTGCCAGCGGCTACAAACAGGTTGTCACTGAAGCTTTCTTT.

V is TRBV10-3 and J is TRBJ2-5; 8 bases agree with TRBD1. Germline V CDR1 and CDR2: ENHRY, SYGVKD. This CDR3 comprises 12 residues. V lost 10 bases and J lost 2; bases outside the gene matches: 3. As DNA, the CDR3 is TGTGCCACTGGACAGGGACAAGAGACCCAGTACTTC. The encoded protein is CATGQGQETQYF.

This chain joins TRBV14 and TRBJ2-3; possible D gene TRBD2, 6 bases. V shed 0 bases and J shed 2 bases, with 15 bases lying between them. Germline V gene sequence: CDR1 SGHDN, CDR2 FVKESK. CDR3 length: 17 amino acids. CDR3 in amino acids: CASSQDQMREITDTQYF. CDR3 nucleotide sequence: TGTGCCAGCAGCCAAGATCAGATGCGGGAAATCACAGATACGCAGTATTTT.

V gene TRBV19 combines with J gene TRBJ1-5; 11 bases align to TRBD1. This CDR3 is built from 15 residues. Unmatched junction bases numbered 6, after V lost 9 bases and J lost 2 bases. Per germline, CDR1 LNHDA and CDR2 SQIVND (reference sequence). CDR3 residues: CASQGGQGGNQPQHF. CDR3 DNA sequence: TGTGCCAGCCAGGGGGGACAGGGGGGCAATCAGCCCCAGCATTTT.

The rearrangement joins TRBV11-3 to TRBJ2-5; D possibly corresponds to TRBD1 (5 bases). The V and J ends lost 1 base and 3 bases respectively, with 9 bases between them. CDR3 length: 14 amino acids. Germline CDR1 is SGHNT and CDR2 is YENEEA. CDR3 nucleotides: TGTGCCAGCAGCTTAGGGGGCGGCGAAGAGACCCAGTACTTC. Its translation is CASSLGGGEETQYF.

The CDR3 is CASSSRDRIETQYF. The CDR3 nucleotides read TGTGCCAGCAGCTCCCGGGACAGGATAGAGACCCAGTACTTC. The gene calls are TRBV7-7 and TRBJ2-5; 8 positions match TRBD1. This CDR3 has 14 amino acids. Germline trimming cut 4 bases from V and 4 bases from J; bases unmatched to any gene: 5. Germline V CDR1 and CDR2: SSHAT, FNYEAQ (reference sequence).

The chain combines TRBV27 with TRBJ1-6, with a possible D match to TRBD1 (5 bases). Per germline, CDR1 MNHEY and CDR2 SMNVEV (reference sequence). The CDR3 totals 14 residues. The V end lost 6 bases, the J end lost 10 bases, and 16 bases lay between the germline ends. The CDR3 DNA follows: TGTGCCAGCAGGGTTGGGGCCCCAGGCTCACCCCTCCACTTT. This encodes CASRVGAPGSPLHF.

This chain connects TRBV27 to TRBJ2-2, with D perhaps matching TRBD1 (5 bases). The V gene's germline CDR1 is MNHEY and CDR2 SMNVEV (reference sequence). This CDR3 has 14 amino acids. Trimming left V 2 bases short and J 5 bases short, with 9 bases between. CDR3 sequence (DNA): TGTGCCAGCAGTTTAGGGGCTGCTACCGGGGAGCTGTTTTTT. This gives the protein CASSLGAATGELFF.

This clone was detected only a few times. V is TRBV7-2 and J is TRBJ2-7; TRBD1 might be the D (7 bases). Germline V gene data show CDR1 as SGHTA and CDR2 as FQGNSA. Trimming took 7 bases from V and 0 from J, leaving 13 bases between them. This CDR3 is built from 14 residues. The CDR3 loop is CASTPRGDSYEQYF. In DNA form, the CDR3 reads TGTGCCAGCACCCCCAGGGGGGACTCCTACGAGCAGTACTTC.

V and J are TRBV5-6 and TRBJ1-2; 7 bases are a match to TRBD1. Germline lookup yields CDR1 SGHDT and CDR2 YYEEEE. The junction had 4 bases not matched to a gene; V was cut back by 3 bases and J by 2 bases. The CDR3 spans 14 residues. The CDR3 spells CASSWGQMNYGYTF. CDR3 nucleotides: TGTGCCAGCAGCTGGGGACAGATGAACTATGGCTACACCTTC.

This clone was seen only once. The chain recombines TRBV6-1 with TRBJ1-1; D is possibly TRBD1 (6 bases). Trimming took 3 bases from V and 2 from J, leaving 10 bases between them. This CDR3 region has 14 residues. Germline assignment: CDR1 MNHNS and CDR2 SASEGT. The CDR3 region has the DNA TGTGCCAGCAGTGATAGGACAGAAAACACTGAAGCTTTCTTT. Translating gives CASSDRTENTEAFF.

The V and J genes are TRBV25-1 and TRBJ2-5; TRBD1 agrees at 7 bases. The CDR3 is made up of 14 amino acids. Germline CDR1 reads MGHDK; CDR2 reads SYGVNS. V shed 3 bases, J shed 1 base, and the junction held 2 bases outside the gene matches. The CDR3 DNA is TGTGCCAGCAGTGACCGGGACAGCCAAGAGACCCAGTACTTC. Its translation is CASSDRDSQETQYF.

The chain carries TRBV7-2 and TRBJ2-1, with TRBD2 matching 15 bases. Germline trimming cut 5 bases from V and 8 bases from J; bases unmatched to any gene: 4. Looked up from germline, CDR1 is SGHTA and CDR2 is FQGNSA. The CDR3 spans 15 residues. The CDR3 reads CASSRTSGGADEQFF. The CDR3 DNA is TGTGCCAGCAGCCGGACTAGCGGGGGGGCCGATGAGCAGTTCTTC. Together with reference TRBV7-2 and TRBJ2-1, the CDR3 gives the full variable domain: GAGVSQSPSNKVTEKGKDVELRCDPISGHTALYWYRQSLGQGLEFLIYFQGNSAPDKSGLPSDRFSAERTGGSVSTLTIQRTQQEDSAVYLCASSRTSGGADEQFFGPGTRLTVL.

Here the CDR3 reads CASSFPTVRDYGTDTQYF. The CDR3 DNA reads as TGTGCCAGCAGTTTCCCGACAGTCCGGGACTATGGCACAGATACGCAGTATTTT. This chain links TRBV13 with TRBJ2-3, with TRBD2 identical over 7 bases. CDR1 and CDR2 (germline): PRHDT, FYEKMQ (reference sequence). V was clipped by 6 bases and J by 1 base; unmatched bases: 16. This CDR3 has 18 amino acids. Combining the CDR3 with reference TRBV13 and TRBJ2-3 gives the whole variable domain AAGVIQSPRHLIKEKRETATLKCYPIPRHDTVYWYQQGPGQDPQFLISFYEKMQSDKGSIPDRFSAQQFSDYHSELNMSSLELGDSALYFCASSFPTVRDYGTDTQYFGPGTRLTVL.

The chain uses TRBV5-4 and TRBJ1-2, with D uncertain. The CDR3 is 13 amino acids. Germline V gene lookup returns CDR1 SGHNT and CDR2 YYREEE (reference sequence). V was pared by 5 bases and J by 3 bases, with 11 bases between. Here the CDR3 reads CASSPDGDYGYTF. Written as DNA, the CDR3 is TGTGCCAGCAGTCCTGACGGAGACTATGGCTACACCTTC.

V and J are TRBV28 and TRBJ1-4; D remains ambiguous. V lost 7 bases and J 4 bases, leaving 13 bases between the germline ends. Germline V CDR1 and CDR2: MDHEN, SYDVKM. The CDR3 length is 14 residues. The CDR3: CASIDWGGNEKLFF. The CDR3 bases are TGTGCCAGCATCGACTGGGGAGGTAATGAAAAACTGTTTTTT. Combining the CDR3 with reference TRBV28 and TRBJ1-4 gives the whole variable domain DVKVTQSSRYLVKRTGEKVFLECVQDMDHENMFWYRQDPGLGLRLIYFSYDVKMKEKGDIPEGYSVSREKKERFSLILESASTNQTSMYLCASIDWGGNEKLFFGSGTQLSVL.

The chain combines TRBV4-2 with TRBJ2-5; 9 bases align to TRBD2. Germline CDR1 is LGHNA and CDR2 is YNFKEQ. With 0 bases clipped from V and 7 bases from J, the junction kept 27 bases outside the gene matches. This CDR3 contains 22 residues. The CDR3 region is CASSQDGGLAGYRGLRRRTQYF. CDR3 bases: TGTGCCAGCAGCCAAGATGGTGGGCTAGCGGGATACAGAGGGCTCAGAAGGAGGACCCAGTACTTC.

The V and J genes are TRBV6-5 and TRBJ2-1; TRBD2 aligns across 10 bases. Trimming removed 6 bases from V and 7 bases from J; junction bases left unmatched: 9. Germline CDR1 and CDR2: MNHEY and SVGAGI. The CDR3 covers 15 residues. CDR3 bases: TGTGCCAGCAGCGAGGTAGCGGGGGGCAAGAATGAGCAGTTCTTC. It is translated as CASSEVAGGKNEQFF.

The chain has TRBV14 and TRBJ1-1; D remains ambiguous. Germline-derived CDR1 and CDR2 are SGHDN and FVKESK. There are 13 residues in the CDR3. V was clipped by 4 bases and J by 0 bases, with 6 bases between them. CDR3 coding DNA: TGTGCCAGCAGCCCCTTCGTGAACACTGAAGCTTTCTTT. This codes for CASSPFVNTEAFF. Full variable domain (missing parts from reference TRBV14 and TRBJ1-1): EAGVTQFPSHSVIEKGQTVTLRCDPISGHDNLYWYRRVMGKEIKFLLHFVKESKQDESGMPNNRFLAERTGGTYSTLKVQPAELEDSGVYFCASSPFVNTEAFFGQGTRLTVV.

J is TRBJ2-7 and V is TRBV28; the match to TRBD1 covers 11 bases. Germline V gene data show CDR1 as MDHEN and CDR2 as SYDVKM. J lost 2 bases, V lost 8 bases, and 11 bases had no gene match. There are 16 residues in the CDR3. The CDR3 nucleotides read TGTGCCAGCGGGTGGACAGGGGGCGCGTTAACCTACGAGCAGTACTTC. The encoded protein is CASGWTGGALTYEQYF. Together with reference TRBV28 and TRBJ2-7, the CDR3 gives the full variable domain: DVKVTQSSRYLVKRTGEKVFLECVQDMDHENMFWYRQDPGLGLRLIYFSYDVKMKEKGDIPEGYSVSREKKERFSLILESASTNQTSMYLCASGWTGGALTYEQYFGPGTRLTVT.

The V gene is TRBV6-1, the J gene TRBJ1-1, with D unresolved. V was clipped by 5 bases and J by 0 bases, with 10 bases between them. CDR3 length equals 14 residues. CDR1 is MNHNS and CDR2 is SASEGT in the germline V gene. CDR3 DNA sequence: TGTGCCAGCAGTTTTGGAGCATTGAACACTGAAGCTTTCTTT. It yields the protein CASSFGALNTEAFF.

This clone has just one count. The chain recombines TRBV5-1 with TRBJ2-5; D is perhaps TRBD2 (6 bases). The germline gives CDR1 SGHRS, CDR2 YFSETQ. CDR3 length equals 13 residues. V lost 5 bases and J lost 4, with 12 bases in between. CDR3 loop: CASSRISGETQYF. The CDR3 DNA sequence: TGCGCCAGCAGTCGTATTAGCGGAGAGACCCAGTACTTC. The complete variable domain, with remaining parts taken from reference TRBV5-1 and TRBJ2-5, reads KAGVTQTPRYLIKTRGQQVTLSCSPISGHRSVSWYQQTPGQGLQFLFEYFSETQRNKGNFPGRFSGRQFSNSRSEMNVSTLELGDSALYLCASSRISGETQYFGPGTRLLVL.

The V and J genes are TRBV4-2 and TRBJ1-4; no clear D. CDR3 length equals 15 residues. Trimming stripped 5 bases from V and 5 bases from J, with 15 bases between. The germline V gene has CDR1 LGHNA and CDR2 YNFKEQ. The CDR3 sequence is CASSSQRLSNEKLFF. As DNA, the CDR3 is TGTGCCAGCAGCTCCCAGCGGCTGTCGAATGAAAAACTGTTTTTT.